Below, 3 T cell receptor beta chains from the same sample are listed, as sequenced in a study of CD8+ T cells in alopecia areata. cDNA reverse transcribed from extracted RNA served as the sequencing template. Sequencing was performed with immunoSEQ multiplex PCR; in TCRdb, only in-frame clones are kept and a portion is missing. This table holds more than 100,000 clones, 53% found once. Treatment in this sample: oral pan-JAK inhibitor, 5-10 mg twice daily. This specimen was CD4+ T cells sorted from blood, taken at week 4, from a patient treated with tofacitinib. The receptor source for this set is a human donor with alopecia areata.

This chain joins TRBV6-5 and TRBJ1-2, with D hard to call. The germline V gene encodes CDR1 MNHEY and CDR2 SVGAGI. The CDR3 is made up of 13 amino acids. Between the trimmed V and J ends, which lost 0 bases and 8 bases, there was a span of 10 bases. CDR3 in DNA: TGTGCCAGCAGTTACTCCCGAACATCGGGCTACACCTTC. Translation gives CASSYSRTSGYTF.

The genes are TRBV7-9 and TRBJ2-7, with 9 bases that match TRBD1. J lost 3 bases, V lost 2 bases, and 5 bases had no gene match. Germline CDR1 SEHNR, CDR2 FQNEAQ (reference sequence). The CDR3 has 15 residues. The CDR3: CASSLRMGQGYEQYF. The CDR3 nucleotides read TGTGCCAGCAGCTTACGTATGGGACAGGGCTACGAGCAGTACTTC.

This chain links TRBV18 with TRBJ2-3, with D uncertain. Germline V gene sequence: CDR1 KGHSH, CDR2 LQKENI. V lost 3 bases to trimming and J lost 5 bases, with 6 bases between them. This CDR3 has 12 amino acids. This CDR3 reads CASSPPGDTQYF. DNA of the CDR3: TGTGCCAGCTCACCTCCAGGAGATACGCAGTATTTT. The full variable domain, completed using reference TRBV18 and TRBJ2-3, is NAGVMQNPRHLVRRRGQEARLRCSPMKGHSHVYWYRQLPEEGLKFMVYLQKENIIDESGMPKERFSAEFPKEGPSILRIQQVVRGDSAAYFCASSPPGDTQYFGPGTRLTVL.